The clone carrying this T cell receptor beta chain was counted ten times or more. Antigen unknown. This specimen belongs to a study of T-cell reconstitution after alpha-beta-depleted transplantation in children. Per the germline V gene, CDR1 is SGHTS and CDR2 is YDEGEE. V trimming: 6 bases; J trimming: 5 bases; junction bases outside the gene matches: 11. The CDR3 has 15 residues. A TCRbeta library incorporating unique molecular identifiers was prepared. From the PCR reads, TCRdb called clonotypes with MiXCR, one entry per CDR3 protein. The table shows around 17,000 distinct CDR3 sequences, with 4.5% to 6.5% occurring only once. The study's findings and limits: Newly made T cells mostly supplied T-cell counts and diversity one year after transplant. Alpha-beta T cells about two months after transplant reportedly derived from several hundred expanded graft clones. Recipient T cells and thymic progenitors that survived gave rise to the high TCRbeta diversity observed at day 60 in some patients.

This sequence joins TRBV5-8 and TRBJ1-2; 9 positions agree with TRBD1. The clonotype originates from a boy between 10 and 17 years old with acute lymphoblastic leukemia, due to receive a stem cell transplant. The material sequenced was PBMCs, taken before TCRalphabeta/CD19-depleted stem cell transplant. The CDR3 DNA reads as TGTGCCAGCATTTCCGGACAGGGGACTGTGTATGGCTACACCTTC. This sequence encodes CASISGQGTVYGYTF.